The rows below give T cell receptor beta chains drawn from one sample of a study of blood T cell repertoires in COVID-19. The repertoire was sequenced with immunoSEQ multiplex PCR; TCRdb's copy has only in-frame clones and lacks some. The data hold around 280,000 clones, with roughly 85% observed a single time. The sample taken for sequencing was PBMCs or T cells enriched from blood (not recorded which). The source of these receptors is a woman aged 40 to 50 who had recovered from COVID-19. CDR3s include the opening cysteine and the closing phenylalanine or tryptophan. The D gene is left open where the match is weak. Where a row states a size, it is once, few, many or the class of an expanded clone; other rows omit it.

D gene	J gene	clone size	V gene	CDR3 length	CDR3 DNA	CDR3 protein
.	TRBJ2-1	once	TRBV5-6	16	TGTGCCAGCGCGGGAACCACTAGGTTTTCCTACAATGAGCAGTTCTTC	CASAGTTRFSYNEQFF
TRBD1	TRBJ2-3	few	TRBV4-3	17	TGCGCCAGCAGCCAAGCGGCAGGGGCCCCAGGGGGAGATACGCAGTATTTT	CASSQAAGAPGGDTQYF
TRBD2	TRBJ2-3	.	TRBV5-1	16	TGCGCCAGCAGCCGTACTAGCGGGGAACGCACAGATACGCAGTATTTT	CASSRTSGERTDTQYF
.	TRBJ2-2	.	TRBV24-1	15	TGTGCCACCAGTGATTTAGGGGGTATCACCGGGGAGCTGTTTTTT	CATSDLGGITGELFF
.	TRBJ2-1	.	TRBV18	15	TGTGCCAGCTCACCGGGTGAGGGTAGTAACAATGAGCAGTTCTTC	CASSPGEGSNNEQFF
.	TRBJ1-2	.	TRBV10-3	12	TGTGCCATCAGTGCGGACAGCTATGGCTACACCTTC	CAISADSYGYTF
.	TRBJ1-1	.	TRBV11-2	14	TGTGCCAGCAGCTTGCATCAAACTGCCACTGAAGCTTTCTTT	CASSLHQTATEAFF
.	TRBJ2-2	.	TRBV12-2	20	TGTGCAAGTCGCTTAGTTAGCGGACTAGCGGGAGAGGGGAACACCGGGGAGCTGTTTTTT	CASRLVSGLAGEGNTGELFF
.	TRBJ1-2	.	TRBV3-1/TRBV3-2	16	TGTGCCAGCAGCCAAGATCGCGGGGGAGGGGGATATGGCTACACCTTC	CASSQDRGGGGYGYTF
TRBD2	TRBJ2-1	.	TRBV6-5	16	TGTGCCAGCAGTTACTCGGGACTAGCGGGAGGGCATGAGCAGTTCTTC	CASSYSGLAGGHEQFF
TRBD1	TRBJ2-5	.	TRBV5-1	13	TGCGCCAGCAGACCGGGACAGCAAGAGACCCAGTACTTC	CASRPGQQETQYF
.	TRBJ2-1	.	TRBV11-2	12	TGTGCCAGCAGGGAGGAGGGCTTTGAGCAGTTCTTC	CASREEGFEQFF
TRBD2	TRBJ2-1	.	TRBV7-2	13	TGTGCCAGCAGCTTGGGGCTAGCGGTTGAGCAGTTCTTC	CASSLGLAVEQFF
TRBD1	TRBJ1-1	.	TRBV5-7	14	TGTGCCAGCGGTGGTTCAGGGGGTCGGACTGAAGCTTTCTTT	CASGGSGGRTEAFF
.	TRBJ2-3	.	TRBV6-2/TRBV6-3	17	TGTGCCAGCAGTCACCCAGGGCGGGATAGACACACAGATACGCAGTATTTT	CASSHPGRDRHTDTQYF
TRBD2	TRBJ2-3	.	TRBV7-3	16	TGTGCCAGCAGCTTAGGTCTAGCGGGAGGGCCAGATACGCAGTATTTT	CASSLGLAGGPDTQYF
.	TRBJ2-5	.	TRBV28	13	TGTGCCAGCAGGAAGCGCCCACAAGAGACCCAGTACTTC	CASRKRPQETQYF
TRBD2	TRBJ2-7	.	TRBV7-2	16	TGTGCCAGCAGAATGACTAGCATCCCGAGCTCCTACGAGCAGTACTTC	CASRMTSIPSSYEQYF
.	TRBJ2-1	.	TRBV10-1	13	TGCGCCAGCAGCCGGGAGCCCTACAATGAGCAGTTCTTC	CASSREPYNEQFF
.	TRBJ1-5	.	TRBV18	16	TGTGCCAGCTCACCTACGGCTCCGGGGGGAAATCAGCCCCAGCATTTT	CASSPTAPGGNQPQHF
TRBD1	TRBJ1-2	once	TRBV2	13	TGTGCCAGCAGTCCGGGACAGATCTATGGCTACACCTTC	CASSPGQIYGYTF
.	TRBJ2-1	.	TRBV29-1	13	TGCAGCGTGCGAGGATCCACCCGCAATGAGCAGTTCTTC	CSVRGSTRNEQFF
.	TRBJ2-7	.	TRBV7-2	13	TGTGCCAGCAGCACCTACGTGTTCTACGAGCAGTACTTC	CASSTYVFYEQYF
.	TRBJ1-1	.	TRBV27	16	TGTGCCAGCAGAGAGTATACAGGGAGCGTGAACACTGAAGCTTTCTTT	CASREYTGSVNTEAFF
.	TRBJ1-2	.	TRBV18	15	TGTGCCAGCTCACCACCGGGGACTGGGACGGATGGCTACACCTTC	CASSPPGTGTDGYTF
TRBD1	TRBJ2-5	once	TRBV5-6	14	TGTGCCAGCAGCTTCAAGGGGGCTTTAGAGACCCAGTACTTC	CASSFKGALETQYF
TRBD1	TRBJ2-2	.	TRBV6-5	14	TGTGCCAGCAGAGGACAGGGGGCGCCCGGGGAGCTGTTTTTT	CASRGQGAPGELFF
.	TRBJ1-4	.	TRBV2	13	TGTGCCAGCAGTGACAGGTCATATGAAAAACTGTTTTTT	CASSDRSYEKLFF
.	TRBJ2-7	.	TRBV13	13	TGTGCCAGCAGCTTCGGGAGTAGTAACGAGCAGTACTTC	CASSFGSSNEQYF
TRBD1	TRBJ2-7	.	TRBV2	16	TGTGCCAGCAGTATACTCGCGCGCGGACAGGGTGACGAGCAGTACTTC	CASSILARGQGDEQYF
.	TRBJ1-3	.	TRBV12-3/TRBV12-4	13	TGTGCCAGCAACATTGGCCTTGGAAACACCATATATTTT	CASNIGLGNTIYF
TRBD1	TRBJ2-7	.	TRBV23-1	15	TGCGCCGGAAGGGGAAAGGACAGGGACCCCCACGAGCAGTACTTC	CAGRGKDRDPHEQYF
.	TRBJ2-6	.	TRBV19	16	TGTGCCAGTAGAGGAGGGGAAGGCTCTGGGGCCAACGTCCTGACTTTC	CASRGGEGSGANVLTF
TRBD1	TRBJ2-6	.	TRBV28	18	TGTGCCAGCGGAGGCTTGGGACAGGGGGCTTCTGGGGCCAACGTCCTGACTTTC	CASGGLGQGASGANVLTF
.	TRBJ2-1	.	TRBV12-3/TRBV12-4	13	TGTGCCAGCAGTGCGGGGTTTTCCGATGAGCAGTTCTTC	CASSAGFSDEQFF
TRBD1	TRBJ2-7	.	TRBV24-1	16	TGTGCCACCAGTGAAAGTAGCCGGGACAGAACCCACGAGCAGTACTTC	CATSESSRDRTHEQYF
TRBD1	TRBJ1-3	.	TRBV23-1	20	TGCGCCAGCAGTCCAGGGACAGGGGGCAGTGGCTTATTCTCTGGAAACACCATATATTTT	CASSPGTGGSGLFSGNTIYF
TRBD1	TRBJ2-5	.	TRBV24-1	13	TGTGCCACCAGTGATGAGACAGGGGAGACCCAGTACTTC	CATSDETGETQYF
.	TRBJ2-1	.	TRBV24-1	16	TGTGCCACCAGTGATTTGCAAACTAGCTCCTACAATGAGCAGTTCTTC	CATSDLQTSSYNEQFF
TRBD1	TRBJ2-7	.	TRBV10-2	15	TGCGCCATCGCCAGCGGGACAGGGGGGATCTACGAGCAGTACTTC	CAIASGTGGIYEQYF
TRBD1	TRBJ1-1	.	TRBV28	15	TGTGCCAGCAGTGAATCCACAGGGGTAGGCACTGAAGCTTTCTTT	CASSESTGVGTEAFF
.	TRBJ1-2	.	TRBV28	12	TGTGCCAGCAGTTTCGGTAACTATGGCTACACCTTC	CASSFGNYGYTF
TRBD2	TRBJ2-1	.	TRBV5-1	15	TGCGCCAGCAGCTCGGGACTAGCGGGAGCGGGTGAGCAGTTCTTC	CASSSGLAGAGEQFF
TRBD2	TRBJ2-5	.	TRBV20-1	16	TGCAGTGCTAGTCCAGCGACTAGCGGGAGGCGGGAGACCCAGTACTTC	CSASPATSGRRETQYF
.	TRBJ2-1	.	TRBV27	17	TGTGCCAGCAGTCCATATAAAGAGATAAATCAATACAATGAGCAGTTCTTC	CASSPYKEINQYNEQFF
TRBD1	TRBJ2-6	.	TRBV25-1	18	TGTGCCAGCAGTGAACTCCCAGGGGGCAGGTCTGGGGCCAACGTCCTGACTTTC	CASSELPGGRSGANVLTF
.	TRBJ2-1	.	TRBV5-1	16	TGCGCCAGCTCACTGACCTGGGGGCCATCCACCAATGAGCAGTTCTTC	CASSLTWGPSTNEQFF
TRBD2	TRBJ2-1	few	TRBV24-1	17	TGTGCCACCAGTGACCCCACCCTAGCGGGGTCCTACAATGAGCAGTTCTTC	CATSDPTLAGSYNEQFF
.	TRBJ2-3	.	TRBV18	14	TGTGCCAGCTCCTGGGGCCCCGGAACGGATACGCAGTATTTT	CASSWGPGTDTQYF